This is a list of T cell receptor beta chains from one sample in a study of blood T cell repertoires in COVID-19. Sequencing was performed with immunoSEQ multiplex PCR; in TCRdb, only in-frame clones are kept and a portion is missing. The sample lists more than 55,000 clones, approximately 90% occurring once. The specimen was peripheral blood. These receptors were collected from a human donor with active COVID-19. The donor label of this sample is uncertain. Both conserved end residues are part of each CDR3. D genes are given only for firm matches. Clone size, where shown, is once, few, many, or a class for clones that have expanded.

>.|.|TRBV6-6|TRBJ2-7
CASSLDGGAYEQYF
TGTGCCAGCAGTTTAGATGGGGGCGCCTACGAGCAGTACTTC
>.|.|TRBV7-8|TRBJ2-2
CASSLAGQGLTGELFF
TGTGCCAGCAGCTTAGCCGGGCAGGGGTTAACCGGGGAGCTGTTTTTT
>TRBD1|.|TRBV4-2|TRBJ1-1
CASSQTGMNTEAFF
TGTGCCAGCAGCCAGACAGGGATGAACACTGAAGCTTTCTTT
>TRBD2|.|TRBV7-2|TRBJ2-3
CASSLAMSGGQTDTQYF
TGTGCCAGCAGCTTAGCCATGAGCGGGGGGCAAACAGATACGCAGTATTTT
>.|.|TRBV6-5|TRBJ1-2
CASSYDRSYGYTF
TGTGCCAGCAGTTACGACAGAAGTTATGGCTACACCTTC
>.|.|TRBV2|TRBJ2-7
CASRPLSSYEQYF
TGTGCCAGCAGGCCCTTGAGCTCCTACGAGCAGTACTTC
>.|.|TRBV27|TRBJ2-2
CASSFDGRTNTGELFF
TGTGCCAGCTCTTTCGACGGGAGAACGAACACCGGGGAGCTGTTTTTT
>.|.|TRBV21-1|TRBJ2-1
CASSKADRTGSFRDEQFF
TGTGCCAGCAGCAAAGCTGACCGGACAGGTTCTTTTAGGGATGAGCAGTTCTTC
>.|.|TRBV7-9|TRBJ1-1
CASSLVGGDLNTEAFF
TGTGCCAGCAGCTTAGTGGGGGGGGACTTGAACACTGAAGCTTTCTTT
>.|.|TRBV21-1|TRBJ1-1
CASSRTGFEAFF
TGTGCCAGCAGCCGGACGGGGTTTGAAGCTTTCTTT
>TRBD1|.|TRBV14|TRBJ2-3
CASSPHRGRGMDTQYF
TGTGCCAGCAGCCCTCACAGGGGGCGCGGGATGGATACGCAGTATTTT
>TRBD2|.|TRBV18|TRBJ2-5
CASSPLRLAGVNYGETQYF
TGTGCCAGCTCACCACTTCGGCTAGCGGGAGTCAATTATGGCGAGACCCAGTACTTC
>TRBD1|once|TRBV11-2|TRBJ2-1
CASSGRTGALNEQFF
TGTGCCAGCAGCGGACGGACAGGGGCGCTTAATGAGCAGTTCTTC
>.|.|TRBV19|TRBJ2-7
CASSIGGRQVYEQYF
TGTGCCAGTAGTATAGGGGGGCGGCAGGTCTACGAGCAGTACTTC
>.|.|TRBV27|TRBJ2-5
CASSPAGFQETQYF
TGTGCCAGCAGTCCCGCCGGTTTTCAAGAGACCCAGTACTTC
>.|.|TRBV6-5|TRBJ2-3
CASSPQGRSTEYF
TGTGCCAGCAGTCCCCAGGGGCGGTCGACGGAGTATTTT
>.|.|TRBV30|TRBJ2-3
CAWSRGQTDTQYF
TGTGCCTGGAGCCGAGGACAGACCGATACGCAGTATTTT
>TRBD1|.|TRBV7-3|TRBJ1-2
CASSPQGQWDGYTF
TGTGCCAGCAGCCCCCAGGGACAGTGGGATGGCTACACCTTC
>TRBD2|.|TRBV5-1|TRBJ2-2
CASSLTPGTSGGAFPGELFF
TGCGCCAGCAGCCTCACCCCCGGGACTAGCGGGGGGGCATTCCCCGGGGAGCTGTTTTTT